This T cell receptor (beta chain) was captured in a study of cytomegalovirus exposure and HLA in healthy donors (dated by TCRdb to the late 2010s). Describing the broader study: According to an earlier analysis of a few hundred of the donors, about 179 million T cells yielded 117 million unique TCR beta sequences and approximately 280 Gb of sequence data. An early release covering about 600 HLA-typed donors comprised about 300 gigabases of sequencing data and 85 million to 100 million unique TCR sequences. Of the roughly 400 genotyped donors, approximately 80% fell in the genetic ancestry cluster associated with self-reported Caucasian donors. The aim of the study was to test whether cataloging public T cell receptors could identify signatures of past pathogen exposure. The study used immunosequencing to profile the T cell repertoires of under 700 subjects and linked those repertoires to cytomegalovirus serostatus. Along with the approximately 620-subject first cohort, a separate validation cohort of 120 different subjects was used. To predict cytomegalovirus infection status, the study brought together high-throughput TCR immunosequencing, statistical association of individual TCRs with disease status, and machine learning. In a later analysis, previously published TCR beta repertoires from 670 or so donors were re-analyzed and high-resolution HLA genotyping was added so that TCR occurrence patterns could be studied. Rather than using new phenotypic data, the later analysis identified candidate immune exposures from TCR beta sequences and from how often those sequences occurred across donors. In an earlier analysis of 550 to 700 of the donors, high-throughput TCR beta sequencing was used to judge whether each TCR beta V gene segment behaved as functional or pseudogenic. Donor age, sex, ethnicity and CMV serostatus were collected together with the repertoire data. Genome-wide SNP genotypes for about 65% of the 666 donors were used in a later genetic analysis, which treated that subset as a discovery cohort. All discovery cohort repertoires had been generated using a single sequencing platform. Both class I and class II loci were covered by HLA typing, at four-digit resolution. The number of donors typed differed by locus, with about 629-630 for A, B, C, DRB1 and DQB1, around 500 for DQA1, 606 for DPA1, and some 470 for DPB1. About five DR-DQ haplotypes were handled as single units for association and clustering because linkage in the cohort was strong. Across under 500 genotyped donors of the cohort, an average of approximately 200,000 unique TCR beta nucleotide sequences per donor were sequenced, and approximately 17% of those sequences were non-productive.

Note on this clone: Its antigen is unknown. No clone much larger than this one lies a single base away; base qualities are absent.

The cohort comprised some 730 healthy bone marrow donors. All cohort members were sampled while nominally healthy, although unrecorded immune exposures were likely present. The donor tested CMV seronegative, placing the donor among the 350 or so seronegative members of the cohort. A peripheral blood sample was collected from each donor, and TCR beta sequencing was performed on peripheral blood mononuclear cells. The Qiagen DNeasy Blood Extraction Kit was used to extract genomic DNA from the blood cell samples. Findings and caveats that apply to the study as a whole: The earlier analysis of approximately 560 of the donors excluded roughly 17 rarely observed V segments, including chromosome 9 orphons, because counts were too low. In a later analysis, the rate of TCR association differed among HLA loci, with DRB1 alleles having the most associated TCRs and HLA-C alleles having the fewest. Most TCR sequences were observed very rarely across donors, whereas some public TCRs were present in many individuals. A later genetic analysis reported fewer N-insertions in productive TCRs among donors in an Asian-associated ancestry cluster than the approximately 700-donor mean. A further reported finding was that TCR beta sequences accurately predicted the HLA-A and HLA-B alleles for most subjects in the first cohort. The presence/absence analyses assumed that sequencing depth was roughly uniform across donors, and that assumption may not be true. When HLA alleles, especially DR and DQ, strongly co-occurred, attributing TCR associations to individual alleles was difficult. In an earlier analysis of approximately 590 of the donors, most TCR beta V segments were observed in productive rearrangements about 90% or about 30% of the time, broadly matching IMGT annotations. Because some donors lacked HLA typing at each locus, the association tests relied only on the typed subset. Most CMV-associated TCR beta chains appeared to be HLA-restricted in a later analysis, and the HLA associations seemed to be driven largely by CMV exposure. The cohort was sequenced for TCR beta chains only, and without alpha or paired-chain data the features that could be detected were limited. A later analysis associated about 18,000 TCR beta sequences with specific HLA alleles at a false discovery rate of 0.05. Because the 87-base-pair reads could not distinguish some IMGT-functional V segments, including TRBV6-2 and TRBV6-3, those segments were excluded. A group of highly shared sequence variants was considered likely to be a technical artifact of the sequencing pipeline. For the cohort, immune exposure information was limited to CMV serostatus. The classifier was reported to diagnose cytomegalovirus status with high specificity and sensitivity in both the original cohort and the validation cohort. Compared with equally common non-associated chains, HLA-associated TCR beta chains in a later analysis were more clonally expanded and had lower generation probabilities. In a later genetic analysis, a missense DCLRE1C variant was associated with V-gene and J-gene trimming of TCR beta chains, and the association was replicated in an independent cohort. A few of the identified cytomegalovirus-associated TCR beta chains were confirmed in vitro to be specific for cytomegalovirus antigens. The study gave a list of 150 to 200 TCR beta chains associated with cytomegalovirus. The authors suggested that the approach could potentially be generalized to other disease states and immunological phenotypes. Correlated functional status among segregating V segments might reflect linkage disequilibrium, but an unknown experimental factor could not be ruled out. A later analysis reported that several top co-occurrence clusters appeared linked to parvovirus B19, influenza, CMV and Epstein-Barr virus.

Libraries were prepared through the immunoSEQ multiplex PCR assay. The multiplex PCR relied on a mix of 60 forward primers for TCR Vbeta segments and 13 reverse primers for TCR Jbeta segments. A multiplex PCR assay on genomic DNA amplified the CDR3 region of rearranged TCR beta genes. Amplified TCR beta libraries were sequenced as 87-base-pair reads on the Illumina HiSeq System. Per the original workflow: Across the 600 to 700 repertoires, a later analysis counted 80 million or so unique TCR beta chains, around 11 million of which were shared by at least two donors. A nearest-neighbor algorithm error-corrected the raw reads and collapsed the reads into unique sequences, merging closely related sequences to remove PCR and sequencing errors. Alignment of CDR3 sequences to IMGT reference sequences was used to assign V, D and J gene segments. For a sequence to be retained, a match of at least six nucleotides was required to both a V gene segment and a J gene segment. A rearrangement was called productive if the CDR3 had no stop codons and remained in frame with V and J, and every other rearrangement was called non-productive. Following IMGT convention, CDR3 was defined as the stretch from the second conserved V-encoded cysteine up to the conserved J-encoded phenylalanine. The earlier analysis of roughly 590 of the donors excluded any sequence lacking an unambiguous match to a single V gene segment. In an earlier analysis of more than 500 of the donors, a V segment was called functional when productive rearrangements were above 56.7%, and segregating when the standard deviation between donors exceeded 5%. A statistical classification framework was built for diagnosing cytomegalovirus status from the catalog of TCR beta chain sequences. In a later analysis, TCR nucleotide sequences were compared against IMGT/GENE-DB human TR gene sequences so that V and J genes could be assigned. In a later analysis, CDR3 sequences and most-parsimonious VDJ recombination scenarios were assigned using the TCRdist pipeline. In a later analysis, each TCR beta chain was defined by its CDR3 amino acid sequence together with its V-gene family, and reads lacking a unique V-gene family were excluded. A later analysis removed 500 to 650 highly shared, low-generation-probability nucleotide sequences to deal with suspected cross-contamination and a sequencing artifact. In a later analysis, a clonal expansion index was calculated for each public chain from normalized within-repertoire ranks of inferred template counts. A later analysis computed generation probabilities with a VDJ recombination model fitted to out-of-frame rearrangements, and checked the results against IGoR. In a later analysis, TCR-TCR, TCR-HLA and TCR-CMV co-occurrence was scored with hypergeometric tests, and a repertoire-size bias correction was applied to TCR pairs. In a later analysis, false discovery rates were estimated by permuting HLA or CMV assignments 20 times. In a later analysis, co-occurring TCRs were grouped using DBSCAN, with TCRdist sequence similarity added in when clustering inside HLA-allele-positive subsets. Repertoires with fewer than 30,000 or more than 120,000 public chains, plus five repertoires with anomalous nucleotide sharing, were excluded from co-occurrence clustering. TCRdb mirrors the immuneACCESS table, restricted to in-frame sequences. Some clones are absent from its copies; in checked studies, under half trace to an unresolved V gene, and the reason for the others is unknown. That table is the source of V, J and clone size, and D and trimming were worked out from the DNA. The table for this sample lists roughly 90,000 clones; roughly 83% of them were counted only once. The ten most abundant clones make up around 2.3% of the sample.

The junction shows trimming of 3 bases on V and 7 bases on J, plus 17 bases between the germline ends. According to the germline V gene, CDR1 reads SGHRS and CDR2 reads YFSETQ. The CDR3 spans 14 residues, from the cysteine through the phenylalanine. This entry keeps only the CDR3 DNA: 42 bases, framed from base 1. Sequenced material: PBMCs. The V gene is TRBV5-1 and the J gene is TRBJ2-7; possibly the D gene is TRBD2, per 6 matching bases. The source of this sequence is a man aged 18 to 29 in good health and CMV-seronegative. The CDR3 in this case is CASSSLTGVGEQYF. The base sequence is TGCGCCAGCAGCTCTCTAACGGGGGTAGGGGAGCAGTACTTC.